Listed below are T cell receptor beta chains from one sample, sequenced in a study of early stage breast cancer tumors. Some clones are missing from TCRdb's copy, which holds only in-frame ones; the method was immunoSEQ multiplex PCR. This table holds fewer than 25,000 clones, approximately 67% found once. Sequences were obtained from breast tumor tissue. Source of these receptors: a person between 60 and 70 years old with breast cancer. Each CDR3 is given with its conserved first and last residue. Each record gives: D gene, CDR3 length, clone size, J gene, V gene, CDR3 DNA, CDR3 protein. A D gene is named only where the DNA matches it firmly. Not every row has a clone size; where given, it reads once, few, many or a size class.

TRBD1 | 12 | NA | TRBJ1-2 | TRBV30 | TGTGCCTGGGACAGGGCTACCTATGGCTACACCTTC | CAWDRATYGYTF
NA | 14 | NA | TRBJ2-2 | TRBV7-2 | TGTGCCAGCAGCTTTGACAGGAACACCGGGGAGCTGTTTTTT | CASSFDRNTGELFF
TRBD1 | 14 | NA | TRBJ2-7 | TRBV19 | TGTGCCAGTAGTCTGTCACAGGGGGACTACGAGCAGTACTTC | CASSLSQGDYEQYF
NA | 17 | few | TRBJ2-2 | TRBV12-2 | TGTGCAACCTTCGCTTACTCCCCACGGGAGTCTATCGGGGAGCTGTTTTTT | CATFAYSPRESIGELFF
NA | 13 | NA | TRBJ2-1 | TRBV5-1 | TGCGCCAGCAGCTTTTCCGACGGGACACAGCCGTTCTTC | CASSFSDGTQPFF
TRBD1 | 15 | NA | TRBJ1-2 | TRBV5-6 | TGTGCCAGCAGCCTCCGCGACAGGGGAGTCAGATTCTACACCTTC | CASSLRDRGVRFYTF
NA | 15 | NA | TRBJ1-5 | TRBV5-6 | TGTGCCAGCAGCTTGTACGGACAGAATCATCAGCCCCAGCATTTT | CASSLYGQNHQPQHF
NA | 13 | NA | TRBJ2-3 | TRBV27 | TGTGCCAGCAGTTTAAAGAGGGCAGATACGCAGTATTTT | CASSLKRADTQYF
TRBD1 | 14 | NA | TRBJ1-1 | TRBV6-5 | TGTGCCAGCAGTACTCAGGGGGAGGCCACTGAAGCTTTCTTT | CASSTQGEATEAFF
NA | 14 | NA | TRBJ2-2 | TRBV9 | TGTGCCAGCAGCGTAGAGATTGGGGGGAGGGAGCTGTTTTTT | CASSVEIGGRELFF
NA | 14 | NA | TRBJ2-1 | TRBV29-1 | TGCAGCGTTTCGATGGACATCTTCTACAATGAGCAGTTCTTC | CSVSMDIFYNEQFF
TRBD2 | 17 | NA | TRBJ2-1 | TRBV7-9 | TGTGCCAGCAGCTTAGTGGGTAGTGGGAGGGCCTCCAATGAGCAGTTCTTC | CASSLVGSGRASNEQFF
TRBD1 | 16 | few | TRBJ1-4 | TRBV5-8 | TGTGCCAGCAGGATGGATTTGGGACAGGGTAGCGAAAAACTGTTTTTT | CASRMDLGQGSEKLFF
NA | 13 | NA | TRBJ1-2 | TRBV2 | TGTGCCGCTCACACCCGGGGGACTCGGGGCTACACCTTC | CAAHTRGTRGYTF
NA | 12 | NA | TRBJ1-2 | TRBV10-2 | TGCGCCAGCAGACTTCTGAGCTATGGCTACACCTTC | CASRLLSYGYTF
TRBD2 | 17 | few | TRBJ2-2 | TRBV6-1 | TGTGCCAGCAGTGTGACGACTAGCGGGACTGACACCGGGGAGCTGTTTTTT | CASSVTTSGTDTGELFF
TRBD1 | 14 | NA | TRBJ2-1 | TRBV6-1 | TGTGCCAGCAGTACAGGGGGTCGGGGTAATGAGCAGTTCTTC | CASSTGGRGNEQFF